The sequence of this T cell receptor (beta chain) was determined in a study of OX40 agonist ivuxolimab in advanced cancers. This clone has more than one count but fewer than ten. Per the germline V gene, CDR1 is SGHAT and CDR2 is FQNNGV. This CDR3 region has 14 residues. V was pared by 3 bases and J by 5 bases, with 12 bases between. Here immunoSEQ multiplex PCR was the method, and the copy in TCRdb shows in-frame clones only, minus some. The table lists about 70,000 clones, about four fifths of them singletons. The sequence was collected from an adult with an advanced solid tumor such as melanoma, head and neck, liver or kidney cancer. This sequence joins TRBV11-2 and TRBJ2-3; D is unresolved. The material sequenced was CD4+ or CD8+ T cells sorted from blood, taken in a trial of the OX40 agonist ivuxolimab. In DNA, the CDR3 is TGTGCCAGCAGCTTGAGGACCCTTTTAGATACGCAGTATTTT. Translating gives CASSLRTLLDTQYF.